The entry below gives a single T cell receptor beta chain sequence along with its context. The data were obtained in a study of CD8 T cells in Susac syndrome. An input of roughly 0.45 to 1 ug of RNA was subjected to reverse transcription using random hexamers. Amplification of TCR beta CDR3 was carried out by immunoSEQ multiplex PCR, which covered 54 Vbeta and 13 Jbeta segments. TCRdb re-called the immunoSEQ multiplex PCR reads with MiXCR, one entry per CDR3 protein. The sample yields some 110,000 distinct CDR3 sequences, 85% to 95% seen once. TCR beta sequences were obtained from blood CD8+ and CD4+ T cells. CD8+ and CD4+ T cells were negatively isolated; TEMRA cells were FACS-enriched. The CDR3 sequence is 14 residues long. The V and J ends lost 6 bases and 5 bases respectively, with 19 bases between them. The germline V gene has CDR1 SQVTM and CDR2 ANQGSEA.

The rearrangement joins TRBV29-1 to TRBJ1-1; the D gene is possibly TRBD1 (5 bases). The TCR sequence derives from a human donor with multiple sclerosis. The sequencing sample was made of CD4+ T cells from PBMCs. CDR3 residues: CSVLSSGGRTEAFF. The CDR3 bases are TGCAGCGTGCTGTCGTCTGGGGGGAGGACTGAAGCTTTCTTT.